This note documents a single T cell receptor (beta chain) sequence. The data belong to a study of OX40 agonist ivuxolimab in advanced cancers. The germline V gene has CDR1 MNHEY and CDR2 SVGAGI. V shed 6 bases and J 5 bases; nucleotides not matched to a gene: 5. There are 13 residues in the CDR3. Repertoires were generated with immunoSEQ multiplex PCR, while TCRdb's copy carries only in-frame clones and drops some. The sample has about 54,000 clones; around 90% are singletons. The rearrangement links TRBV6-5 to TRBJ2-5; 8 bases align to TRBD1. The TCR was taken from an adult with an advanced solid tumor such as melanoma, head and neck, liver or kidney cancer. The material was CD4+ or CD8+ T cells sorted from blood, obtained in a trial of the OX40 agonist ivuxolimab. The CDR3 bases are TGTGCCAGCAGAAGACAGGGGTGGGAGACCCAGTACTTC. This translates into CASRRQGWETQYF.